This TCR beta chain was observed in a study of blood T cell repertoires in COVID-19. Study overall: The origin of the acute and convalescent COVID-19 samples was the United States, Italy and Spain. PBMCs, B-cell-depleted T cells, or T cells were the source of the cDNA or gDNA that made up the material.

This clone occurred once. V lost 2 bases, J lost 1 base, and 9 bases lay in between. The germline CDR1 and CDR2 sequences are SGHRS and YFSETQ. This CDR3 has 14 residues. Authors' analysis steps: Nucleated cell counts were estimated from reference gene primer amplification. Clones were sequenced by immunoSEQ multiplex PCR, and TCRdb holds only the in-frame ones, with some missing. V and J calls and clone size come straight from that table; D and trimming were deduced from the DNA. The sample yields 90,000 to 150,000 clones, about 90% seen once. This TCR was recovered from a human donor in a cohort sampled during active COVID-19. The rearrangement uses TRBV5-1 and TRBJ1-1; the D is unclear. The sample taken for sequencing was peripheral blood. The CDR3 region has the DNA TGCGCCAGCAGCTTACAAGGGAGGAACACTGAAGCTTTCTTT. This encodes CASSLQGRNTEAFF.